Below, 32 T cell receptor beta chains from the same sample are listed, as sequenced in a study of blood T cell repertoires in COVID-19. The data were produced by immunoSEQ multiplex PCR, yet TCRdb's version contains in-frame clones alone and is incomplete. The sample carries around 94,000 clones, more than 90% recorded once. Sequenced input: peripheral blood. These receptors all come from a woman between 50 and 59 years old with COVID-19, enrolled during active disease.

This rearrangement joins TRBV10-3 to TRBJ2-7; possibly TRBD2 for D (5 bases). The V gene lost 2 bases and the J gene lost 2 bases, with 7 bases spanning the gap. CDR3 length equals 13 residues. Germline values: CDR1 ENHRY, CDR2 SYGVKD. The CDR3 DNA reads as TGTGCCATCAGTGAGGGAGGAACCTACGAGCAGTACTTC. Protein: CAISEGGTYEQYF.

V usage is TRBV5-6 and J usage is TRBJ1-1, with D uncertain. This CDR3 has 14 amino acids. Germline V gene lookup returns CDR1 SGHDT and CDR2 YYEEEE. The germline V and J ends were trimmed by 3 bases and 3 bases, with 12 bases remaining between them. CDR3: CASSSSQAYTEAFF. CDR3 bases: TGTGCCAGCAGCTCGTCCCAGGCCTACACTGAAGCTTTCTTT.

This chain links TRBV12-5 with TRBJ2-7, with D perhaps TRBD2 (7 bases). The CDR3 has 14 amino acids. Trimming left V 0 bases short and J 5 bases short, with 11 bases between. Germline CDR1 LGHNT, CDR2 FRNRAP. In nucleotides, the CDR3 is TGTGCTAGTGGTTTGGTAGGGGGGGGTGACGAGCAGTACTTC. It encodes CASGLVGGGDEQYF.

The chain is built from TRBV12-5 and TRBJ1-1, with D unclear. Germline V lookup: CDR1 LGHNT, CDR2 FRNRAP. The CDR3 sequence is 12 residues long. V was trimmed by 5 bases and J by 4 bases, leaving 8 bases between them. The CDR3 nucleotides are TGTGCTAGTGGTCCAGTAGCCACTGAAGCTTTCTTT. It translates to CASGPVATEAFF.

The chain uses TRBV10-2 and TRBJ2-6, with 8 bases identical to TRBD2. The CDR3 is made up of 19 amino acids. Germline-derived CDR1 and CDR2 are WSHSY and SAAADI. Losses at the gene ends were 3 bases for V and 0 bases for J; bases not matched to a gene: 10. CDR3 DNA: TGCGCCAGCAGTGATGGAATTGGGGCGGGGGGCTCTGGGGCCAACGTCCTGACTTTC. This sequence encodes CASSDGIGAGGSGANVLTF.

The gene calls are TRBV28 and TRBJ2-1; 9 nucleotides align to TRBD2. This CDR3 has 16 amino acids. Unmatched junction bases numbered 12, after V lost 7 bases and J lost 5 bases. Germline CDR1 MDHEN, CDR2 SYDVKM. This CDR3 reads CASKGLAGSRDNEQFF. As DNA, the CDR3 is TGTGCCAGCAAAGGGCTAGCGGGGTCGCGGGACAATGAGCAGTTCTTC.

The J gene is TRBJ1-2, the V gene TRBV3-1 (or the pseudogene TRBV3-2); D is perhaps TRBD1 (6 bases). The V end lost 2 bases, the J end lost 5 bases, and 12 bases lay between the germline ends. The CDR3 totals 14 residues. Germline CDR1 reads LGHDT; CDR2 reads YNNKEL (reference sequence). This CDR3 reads CASSQPGVLYGYTF. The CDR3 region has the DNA TGTGCCAGCAGCCAACCAGGGGTACTGTATGGCTACACCTTC.

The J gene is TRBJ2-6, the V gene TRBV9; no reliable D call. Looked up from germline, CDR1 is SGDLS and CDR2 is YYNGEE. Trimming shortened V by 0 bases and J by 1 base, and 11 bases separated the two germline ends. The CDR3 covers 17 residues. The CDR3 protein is CASSVDLYGSGANVLTF. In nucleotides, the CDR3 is TGTGCCAGCAGCGTAGACCTCTACGGGTCTGGGGCCAACGTCCTGACTTTC.

The CDR3 here is CASSLWRSLPENSPLHF. CDR3 coding DNA: TGTGCCAGCAGTTTATGGAGATCCCTTCCCGAAAATTCACCCCTCCACTTT. V and J are TRBV27 and TRBJ1-6; D is unresolved. CDR3 length: 17 residues. Germline V gene lookup returns CDR1 MNHEY and CDR2 SMNVEV (reference sequence). Trimming cost V 1 base and J 7 bases, with 17 bases left between them.

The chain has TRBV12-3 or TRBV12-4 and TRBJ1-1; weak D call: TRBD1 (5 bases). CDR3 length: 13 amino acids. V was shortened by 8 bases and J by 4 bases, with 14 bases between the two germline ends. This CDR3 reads CASSGGYGTEAFF. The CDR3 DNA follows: TGTGCCAGCTCCGGGGGGTATGGCACTGAAGCTTTCTTT.

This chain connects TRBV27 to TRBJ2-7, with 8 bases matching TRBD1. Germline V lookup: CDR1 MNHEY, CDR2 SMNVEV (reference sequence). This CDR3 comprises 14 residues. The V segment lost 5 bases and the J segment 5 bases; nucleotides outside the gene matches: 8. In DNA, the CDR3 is TGTGCCAGCAGTCCCCGGACAGGGTACGACGAGCAGTACTTC. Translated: CASSPRTGYDEQYF.

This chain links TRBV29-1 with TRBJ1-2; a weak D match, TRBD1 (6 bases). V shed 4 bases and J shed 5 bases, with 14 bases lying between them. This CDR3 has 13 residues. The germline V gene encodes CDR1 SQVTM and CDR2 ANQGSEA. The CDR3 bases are TGCAGCGTTGGACCACAGGGAGGGTATGGCTACACCTTC. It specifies CSVGPQGGYGYTF. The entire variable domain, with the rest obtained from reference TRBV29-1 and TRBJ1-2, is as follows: SAVISQKPSRDICQRGTSLTIQCQVDSQVTMMFWYRQQPGQSLTLIATANQGSEATYESGFVIDKFPISRPNLTFSTLTVSNMSPEDSSIYLCSVGPQGGYGYTFGSGTRLTVV.

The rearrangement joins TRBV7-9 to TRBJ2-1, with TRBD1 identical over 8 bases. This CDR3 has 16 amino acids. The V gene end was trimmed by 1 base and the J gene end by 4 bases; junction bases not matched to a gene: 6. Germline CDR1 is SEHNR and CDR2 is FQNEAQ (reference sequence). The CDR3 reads CASSLGPGQDYNEQFF. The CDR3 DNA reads TGTGCCAGCAGCTTAGGCCCGGGACAGGATTACAATGAGCAGTTCTTC.

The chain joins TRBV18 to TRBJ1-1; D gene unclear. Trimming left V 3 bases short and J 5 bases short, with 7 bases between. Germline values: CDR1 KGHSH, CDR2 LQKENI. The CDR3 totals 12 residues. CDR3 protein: CASSPEGTEAFF. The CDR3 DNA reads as TGTGCCAGCTCACCGGAGGGAACTGAAGCTTTCTTT.

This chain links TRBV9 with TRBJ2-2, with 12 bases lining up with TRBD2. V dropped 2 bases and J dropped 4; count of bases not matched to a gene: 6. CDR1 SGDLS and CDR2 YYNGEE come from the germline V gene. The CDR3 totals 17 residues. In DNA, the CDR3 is TGTGCCAGCAGCGTGACTAGCGGGGGAGATTTCACCGGGGAGCTGTTTTTT. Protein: CASSVTSGGDFTGELFF.

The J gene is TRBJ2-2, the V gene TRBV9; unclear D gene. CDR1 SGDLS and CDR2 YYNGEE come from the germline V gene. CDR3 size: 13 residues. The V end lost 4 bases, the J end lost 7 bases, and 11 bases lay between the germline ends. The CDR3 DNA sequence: TGTGCCAGCAGCCCCAGAAGCGTCGGGGAGCTGTTTTTT. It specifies CASSPRSVGELFF.

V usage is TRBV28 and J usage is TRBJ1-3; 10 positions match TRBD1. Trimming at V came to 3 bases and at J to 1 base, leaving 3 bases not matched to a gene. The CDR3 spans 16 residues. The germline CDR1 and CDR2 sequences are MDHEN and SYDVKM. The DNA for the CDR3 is TGTGCCAGCAGTTTGACAGGGGGCAGATCTGGAAACACCATATATTTT. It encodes CASSLTGGRSGNTIYF.

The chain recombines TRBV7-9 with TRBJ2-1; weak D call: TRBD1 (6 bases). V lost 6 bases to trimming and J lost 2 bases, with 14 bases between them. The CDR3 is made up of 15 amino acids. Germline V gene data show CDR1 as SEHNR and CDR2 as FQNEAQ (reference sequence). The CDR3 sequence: CASSPTGTTYNEQFF. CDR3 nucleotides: TGTGCCAGCAGTCCAACCGGGACAACCTACAATGAGCAGTTCTTC.

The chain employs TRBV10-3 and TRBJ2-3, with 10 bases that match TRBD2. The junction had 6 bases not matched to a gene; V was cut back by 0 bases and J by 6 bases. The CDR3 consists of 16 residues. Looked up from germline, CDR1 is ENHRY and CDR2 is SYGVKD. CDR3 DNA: TGTGCCATCAGTGAGTCAAGCGGGGGGGCCCCCGATACGCAGTATTTT. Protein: CAISESSGGAPDTQYF.

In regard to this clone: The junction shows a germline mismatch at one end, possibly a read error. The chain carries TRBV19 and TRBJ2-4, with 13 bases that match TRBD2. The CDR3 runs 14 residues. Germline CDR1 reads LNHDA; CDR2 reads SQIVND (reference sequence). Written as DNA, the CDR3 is TGTGCCAGTAGTATTGTCTCCGGGACTAGCGGGATGGACTTC. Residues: CASSIVSGTSGMDF.

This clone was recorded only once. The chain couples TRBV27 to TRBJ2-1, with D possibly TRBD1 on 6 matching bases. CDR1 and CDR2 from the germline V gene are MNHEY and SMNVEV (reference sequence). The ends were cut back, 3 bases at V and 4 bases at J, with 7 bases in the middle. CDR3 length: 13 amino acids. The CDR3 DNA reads TGTGCCAGCAGTTTTGGGACATACAATGAGCAGTTCTTC. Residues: CASSFGTYNEQFF.

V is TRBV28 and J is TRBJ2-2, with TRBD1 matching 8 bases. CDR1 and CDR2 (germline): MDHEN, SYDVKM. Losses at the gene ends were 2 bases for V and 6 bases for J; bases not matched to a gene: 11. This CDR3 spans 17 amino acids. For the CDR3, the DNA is TGTGCCAGCAGTTTAAGGGGCCCTCGGACAGGGTCCGGGGAGCTGTTTTTT. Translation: CASSLRGPRTGSGELFF.

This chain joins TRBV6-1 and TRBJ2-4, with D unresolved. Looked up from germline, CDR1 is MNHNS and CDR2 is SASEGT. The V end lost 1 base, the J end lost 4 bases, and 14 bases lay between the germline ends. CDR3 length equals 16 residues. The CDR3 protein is CASSEDTPSRKNIQYF. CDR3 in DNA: TGTGCCAGCAGTGAAGACACGCCCTCTCGAAAAAACATTCAGTACTTC.

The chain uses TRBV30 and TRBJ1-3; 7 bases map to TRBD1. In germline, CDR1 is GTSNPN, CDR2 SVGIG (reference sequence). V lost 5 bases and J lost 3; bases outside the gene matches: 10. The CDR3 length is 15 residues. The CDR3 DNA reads TGTGCCTGGGGGGAGAGGTCAGGGGGTGGAAACACCATATATTTT. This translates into CAWGERSGGGNTIYF.

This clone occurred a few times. The CDR3 loop is CASSQGDRGHNQPQHF. Here the CDR3 DNA reads TGTGCCAGCAGCCAAGGCGACAGGGGGCATAATCAGCCCCAGCATTTT. This rearrangement joins TRBV5-5 to TRBJ1-5; TRBD1 matches at 10 bases. Trimming at V came to 4 bases and at J to 4 bases, leaving 8 bases not matched to a gene. Germline CDR1 and CDR2: SGHKS and YYEKEE (reference sequence). The CDR3 covers 16 residues.

The DNA of the CDR3 is TGTGCCACCAGCCCTACCCCGGGAAACACCATATATTTT. This gives the protein CATSPTPGNTIYF. The J gene is TRBJ1-3, the V gene TRBV15; D remains ambiguous. Per germline, CDR1 LNHNV and CDR2 YYDKDF (reference sequence). Trimming stripped 5 bases from V and 4 bases from J, with 9 bases between. This CDR3 is 13 amino acids long.

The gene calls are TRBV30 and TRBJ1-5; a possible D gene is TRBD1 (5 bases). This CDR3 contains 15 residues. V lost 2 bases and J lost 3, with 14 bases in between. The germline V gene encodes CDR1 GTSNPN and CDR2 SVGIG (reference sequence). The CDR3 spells CAWSPNPGYNQPQHF. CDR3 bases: TGTGCCTGGAGTCCCAATCCAGGGTACAATCAGCCCCAGCATTTT. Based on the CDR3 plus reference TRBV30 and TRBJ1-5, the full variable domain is SQTIHQWPATLVQPVGSPLSLECTVEGTSNPNLYWYRQAAGRGLQLLFYSVGIGQISSEVPQNLSASRPQDRQFILSSKKLLLSDSGFYLCAWSPNPGYNQPQHFGDGTRLSIL.

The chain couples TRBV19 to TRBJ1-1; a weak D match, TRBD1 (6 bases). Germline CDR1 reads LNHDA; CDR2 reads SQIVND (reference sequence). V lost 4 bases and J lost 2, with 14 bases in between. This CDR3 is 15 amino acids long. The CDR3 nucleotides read TGTGCCAGTAGTACAAGGGGACAATTAAACACTGAAGCTTTCTTT. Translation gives CASSTRGQLNTEAFF.

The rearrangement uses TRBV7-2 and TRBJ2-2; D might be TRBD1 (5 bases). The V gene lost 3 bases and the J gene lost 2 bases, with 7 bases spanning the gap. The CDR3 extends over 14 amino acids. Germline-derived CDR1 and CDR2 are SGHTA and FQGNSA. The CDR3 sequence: CASSFRVNTGELFF. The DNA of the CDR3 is TGTGCCAGCAGCTTCAGGGTTAACACCGGGGAGCTGTTTTTT.

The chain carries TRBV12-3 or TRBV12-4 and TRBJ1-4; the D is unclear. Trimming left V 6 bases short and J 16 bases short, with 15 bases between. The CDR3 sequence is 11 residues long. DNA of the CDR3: TGTGCCAGCAGCCGTTTCGGGAGACAGTTTTTT. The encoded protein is CASSRFGRQFF.

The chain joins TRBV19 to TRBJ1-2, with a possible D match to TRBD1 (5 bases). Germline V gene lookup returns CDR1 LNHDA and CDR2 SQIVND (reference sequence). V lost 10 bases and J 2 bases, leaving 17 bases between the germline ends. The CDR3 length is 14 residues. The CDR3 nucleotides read TGTGCCACTTCATGGGGGGGAACCAACTATGGCTACACCTTC. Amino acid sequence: CATSWGGTNYGYTF.

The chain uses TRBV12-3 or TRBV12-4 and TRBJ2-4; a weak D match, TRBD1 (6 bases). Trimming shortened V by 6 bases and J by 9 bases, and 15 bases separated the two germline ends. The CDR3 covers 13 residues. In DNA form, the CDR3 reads TGTGCCAGCAGGGATACAGGGAAGGGCATTCAGTACTTC. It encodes CASRDTGKGIQYF.